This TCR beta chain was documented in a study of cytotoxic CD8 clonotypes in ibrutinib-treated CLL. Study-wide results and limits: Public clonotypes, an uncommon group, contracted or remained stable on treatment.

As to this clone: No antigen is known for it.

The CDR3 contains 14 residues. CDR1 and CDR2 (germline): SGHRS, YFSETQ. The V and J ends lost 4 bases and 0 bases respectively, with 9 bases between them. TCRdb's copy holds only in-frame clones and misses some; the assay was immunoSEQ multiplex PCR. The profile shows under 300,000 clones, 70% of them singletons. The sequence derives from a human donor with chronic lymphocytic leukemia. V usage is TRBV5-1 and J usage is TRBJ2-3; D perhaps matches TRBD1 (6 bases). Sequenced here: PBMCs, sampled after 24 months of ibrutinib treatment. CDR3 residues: CASSIGQSTDTQYF. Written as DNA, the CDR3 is TGCGCCAGCAGCATCGGACAGAGCACAGATACGCAGTATTTT.